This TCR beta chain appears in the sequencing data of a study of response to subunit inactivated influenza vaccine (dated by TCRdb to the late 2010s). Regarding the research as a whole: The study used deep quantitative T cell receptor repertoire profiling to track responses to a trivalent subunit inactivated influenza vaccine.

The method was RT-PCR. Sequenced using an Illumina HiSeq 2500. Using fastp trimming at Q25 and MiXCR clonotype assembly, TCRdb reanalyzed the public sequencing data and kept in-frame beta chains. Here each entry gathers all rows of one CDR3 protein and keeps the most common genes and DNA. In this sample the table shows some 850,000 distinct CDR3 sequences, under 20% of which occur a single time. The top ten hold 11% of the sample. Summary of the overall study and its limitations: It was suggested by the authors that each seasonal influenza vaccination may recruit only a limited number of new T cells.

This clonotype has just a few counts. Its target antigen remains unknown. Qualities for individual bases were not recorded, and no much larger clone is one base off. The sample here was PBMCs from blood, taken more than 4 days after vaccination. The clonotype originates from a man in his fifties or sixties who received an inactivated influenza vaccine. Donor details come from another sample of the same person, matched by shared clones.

The CDR3 corresponds to CASSRDVRELFF. The DNA reads as follows: TGTGCCAGCAGTAGAGACGTAAGGGAGCTGTTTTTT. The chain joins TRBV9 to TRBJ2-2, with the D gene call left open. V loses 5 bases of germline sequence and J loses 9 bases, and the interval between the two ends is 11 bases. From the cysteine through the phenylalanine, the CDR3 covers 12 amino acids. CDR3 DNA is the only sequence kept; it has 36 bases, read in frame from the first base. CDR1 and CDR2 are read off the germline V gene as SGDLS and YYNGEE.